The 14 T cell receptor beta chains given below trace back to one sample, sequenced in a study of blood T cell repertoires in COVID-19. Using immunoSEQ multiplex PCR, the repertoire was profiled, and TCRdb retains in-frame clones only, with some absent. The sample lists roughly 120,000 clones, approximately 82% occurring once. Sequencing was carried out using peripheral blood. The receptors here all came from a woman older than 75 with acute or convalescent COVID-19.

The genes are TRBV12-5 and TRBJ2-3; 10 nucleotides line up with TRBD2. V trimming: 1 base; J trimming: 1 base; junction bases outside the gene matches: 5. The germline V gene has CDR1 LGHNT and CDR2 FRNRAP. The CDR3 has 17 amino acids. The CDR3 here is CASGLGLAGAGTDTQYF. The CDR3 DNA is TGTGCTAGTGGTTTGGGTCTAGCGGGGGCTGGCACAGATACGCAGTATTTT.

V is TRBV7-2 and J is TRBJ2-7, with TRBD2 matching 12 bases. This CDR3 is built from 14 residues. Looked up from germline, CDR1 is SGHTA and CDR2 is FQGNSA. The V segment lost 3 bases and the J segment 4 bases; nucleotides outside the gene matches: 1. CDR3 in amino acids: CASSLTSGSYEQYF. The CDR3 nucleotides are TGTGCCAGCAGCTTGACTAGCGGGAGTTACGAGCAGTACTTC. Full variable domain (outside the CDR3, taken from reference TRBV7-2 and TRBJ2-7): GAGVSQSPSNKVTEKGKDVELRCDPISGHTALYWYRQSLGQGLEFLIYFQGNSAPDKSGLPSDRFSAERTGGSVSTLTIQRTQQEDSAVYLCASSLTSGSYEQYFGPGTRLTVT.

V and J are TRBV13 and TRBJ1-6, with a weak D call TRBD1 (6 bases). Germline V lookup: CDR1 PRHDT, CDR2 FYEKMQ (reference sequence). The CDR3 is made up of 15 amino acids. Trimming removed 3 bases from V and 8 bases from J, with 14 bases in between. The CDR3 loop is CASSLRGGFDSPLHF. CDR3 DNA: TGTGCCAGCAGCTTGAGGGGGGGTTTCGATTCACCCCTCCACTTT.

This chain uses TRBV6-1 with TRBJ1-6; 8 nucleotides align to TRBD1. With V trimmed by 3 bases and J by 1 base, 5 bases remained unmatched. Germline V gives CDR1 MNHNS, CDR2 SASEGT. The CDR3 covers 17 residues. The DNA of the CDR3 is TGTGCCAGCAGTGACAGGGGGCGAAGGTCCTATAATTCACCCCTCCACTTT. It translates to CASSDRGRRSYNSPLHF.

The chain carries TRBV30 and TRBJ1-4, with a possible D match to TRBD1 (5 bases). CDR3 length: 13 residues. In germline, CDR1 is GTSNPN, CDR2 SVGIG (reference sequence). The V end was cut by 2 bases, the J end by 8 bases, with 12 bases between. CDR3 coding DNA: TGTGCCTGGAGTTTGGCAGGGTGGGAAAAACTGTTTTTT. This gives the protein CAWSLAGWEKLFF.

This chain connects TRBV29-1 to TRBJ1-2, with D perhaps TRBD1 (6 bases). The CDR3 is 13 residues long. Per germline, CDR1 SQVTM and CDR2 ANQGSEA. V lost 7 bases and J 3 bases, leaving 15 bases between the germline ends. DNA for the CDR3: TGCAGCGCCGCCCGGGACACGGACTATGGCTACACCTTC. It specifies CSAARDTDYGYTF.

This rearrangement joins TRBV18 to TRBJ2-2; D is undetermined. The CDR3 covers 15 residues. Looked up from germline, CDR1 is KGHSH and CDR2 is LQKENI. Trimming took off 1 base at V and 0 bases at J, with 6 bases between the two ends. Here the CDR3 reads CASSPLVANTGELFF. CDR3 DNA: TGTGCCAGCTCACCACTAGTAGCGAACACCGGGGAGCTGTTTTTT.

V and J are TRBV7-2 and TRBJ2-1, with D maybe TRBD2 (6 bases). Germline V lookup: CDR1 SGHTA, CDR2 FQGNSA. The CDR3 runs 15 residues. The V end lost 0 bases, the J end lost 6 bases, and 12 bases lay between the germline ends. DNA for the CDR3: TGTGCCAGCAGCTTAGCATCTAGCGAGTTCAATGAGCAGTTCTTC. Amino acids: CASSLASSEFNEQFF.

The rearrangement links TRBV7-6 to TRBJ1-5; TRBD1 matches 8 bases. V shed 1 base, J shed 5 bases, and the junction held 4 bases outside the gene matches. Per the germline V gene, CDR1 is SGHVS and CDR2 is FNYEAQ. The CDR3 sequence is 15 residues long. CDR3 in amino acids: CASSLEAGGYQPQHF. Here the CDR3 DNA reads TGTGCCAGCAGCTTAGAAGCAGGGGGCTATCAGCCCCAGCATTTT. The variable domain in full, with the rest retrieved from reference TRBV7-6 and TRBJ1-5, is GAGVSQSPRYKVTKRGQDVALRCDPISGHVSLYWYRQALGQGPEFLTYFNYEAQQDKSGLPNDRFSAERPEGSISTLTIQRTEQRDSAMYRCASSLEAGGYQPQHFGDGTRLSIL.

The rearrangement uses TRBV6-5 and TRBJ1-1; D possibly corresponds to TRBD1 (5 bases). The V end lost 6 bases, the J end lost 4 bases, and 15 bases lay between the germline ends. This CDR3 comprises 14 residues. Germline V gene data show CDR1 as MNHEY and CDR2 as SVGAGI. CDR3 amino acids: CASRTAGLGTEAFF. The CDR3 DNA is TGTGCCAGCAGGACAGCAGGGTTGGGCACTGAAGCTTTCTTT.

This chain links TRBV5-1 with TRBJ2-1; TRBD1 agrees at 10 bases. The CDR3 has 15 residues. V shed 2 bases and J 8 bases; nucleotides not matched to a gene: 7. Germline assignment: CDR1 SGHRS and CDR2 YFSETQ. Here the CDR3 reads CASSFGDRGSDEQFF. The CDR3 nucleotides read TGCGCCAGCAGCTTTGGGGACAGGGGTTCCGATGAGCAGTTCTTC.

CDR3 bases: TGTGCCAGTAGTCTCGCGGGAGGGCTTGGCGAGCAGTACTTC. Its protein product is CASSLAGGLGEQYF. This chain links TRBV19 with TRBJ2-7, with 9 bases aligning to TRBD2. Looked up from germline, CDR1 is LNHDA and CDR2 is SQIVND (reference sequence). The CDR3 length is 14 residues. V was pared by 5 bases and J by 6 bases, with 8 bases of the junction left unmatched.

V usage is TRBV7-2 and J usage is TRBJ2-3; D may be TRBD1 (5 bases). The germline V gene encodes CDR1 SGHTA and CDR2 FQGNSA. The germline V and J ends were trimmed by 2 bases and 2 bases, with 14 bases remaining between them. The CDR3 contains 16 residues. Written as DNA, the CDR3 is TGTGCCAGCAGCTTATGGGCACAGGTCCCCACAGATACGCAGTATTTT. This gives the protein CASSLWAQVPTDTQYF. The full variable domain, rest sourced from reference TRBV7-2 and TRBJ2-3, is GAGVSQSPSNKVTEKGKDVELRCDPISGHTALYWYRQSLGQGLEFLIYFQGNSAPDKSGLPSDRFSAERTGGSVSTLTIQRTQQEDSAVYLCASSLWAQVPTDTQYFGPGTRLTVL.

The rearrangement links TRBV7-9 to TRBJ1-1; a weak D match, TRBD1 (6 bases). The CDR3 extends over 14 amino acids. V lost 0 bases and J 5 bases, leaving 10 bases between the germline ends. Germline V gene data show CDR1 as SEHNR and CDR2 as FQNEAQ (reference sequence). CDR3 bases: TGTGCCAGCAGCTTAGCAGGGGGTGGAACTGAAGCTTTCTTT. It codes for CASSLAGGGTEAFF.